A selection of T cell receptor beta chains follows, all from one sample in a study of cytomegalovirus exposure and HLA in healthy donors. This table comes from immunoSEQ multiplex PCR, and its TCRdb copy is limited to in-frame clones, with some not included. This table holds tens of thousands of clones, around 76% found once. The sample consisted of PBMCs. The receptors derive from a man aged 25 to 40 in good health and CMV-seropositive. The CDR3 runs from the conserved cysteine through the conserved F or W. The D gene is left open where the match is weak. Size values are once, few and many counts, or a class for expanded clones, and some rows have none.

D gene,clone size,J gene,V gene,CDR3 length,CDR3 protein,CDR3 DNA
TRBD1,.,TRBJ1-5,TRBV2,14,CASSEGRQGQPQHF,TGTGCCAGCAGTGAAGGGAGACAGGGGCAGCCCCAGCATTTT
TRBD1,few,TRBJ1-5,TRBV7-9,14,CASSMGQGGQPQHF,TGTGCCAGCAGCATGGGACAGGGAGGCCAGCCCCAGCATTTT
.,.,TRBJ2-2,TRBV28,15,CASSLTPGDTGELFF,TGTGCCAGCAGTTTAACACCAGGGGACACCGGGGAGCTGTTTTTT
.,.,TRBJ2-4,TRBV2,13,CASPPELGGIQYF,TGTGCCAGCCCTCCGGAATTGGGGGGCATTCAGTACTTC
.,.,TRBJ1-2,TRBV10-3,15,CAIRPGPGANYGYTF,TGTGCCATCAGACCAGGGCCTGGGGCTAACTATGGCTACACCTTC
.,.,TRBJ1-1,TRBV29-1,11,CSVEASTGAFF,TGCAGCGTTGAAGCGTCCACCGGAGCTTTCTTT
.,few,TRBJ1-5,TRBV6-5,15,CASKPRLGSNQPQHF,TGTGCCAGCAAACCCAGGCTGGGTAGCAATCAGCCCCAGCATTTT
.,.,TRBJ2-3,TRBV12-2,15,CASRPRGKRTDTQYF,TGTGCAAGTCGCCCCAGGGGCAAACGCACAGATACGCAGTATTTT
.,.,TRBJ2-3,TRBV5-1,17,CASSLVSSGRSTDTQYF,TGCGCCAGCAGCTTGGTATCTTCAGGTCGAAGCACAGATACGCAGTATTTT
TRBD1,.,TRBJ2-5,TRBV5-1,15,CASSLAGTGQETQYF,TGCGCCAGCAGCTTGGCGGGGACAGGCCAAGAGACCCAGTACTTC
.,few,TRBJ1-5,TRBV7-2,15,CASSYGGSGNQPQHF,TGTGCCAGCAGCTACGGGGGAAGTGGCAATCAGCCCCAGCATTTT
TRBD2,.,TRBJ2-5,TRBV7-2,13,CASSFTSGETQYF,TGTGCCAGCAGCTTTACTAGCGGGGAGACCCAGTACTTC
.,.,TRBJ2-3,TRBV5-1,13,CASSLDRADTQYF,TGCGCCAGCAGCTTGGACAGGGCAGATACGCAGTATTTT
TRBD2,.,TRBJ2-1,TRBV7-6,16,CASSLKPGLAGNEQFF,TGTGCCAGCAGCTTGAAACCGGGACTAGCGGGCAATGAGCAGTTCTTC
TRBD1,.,TRBJ1-6,TRBV4-1,16,CASSLGGGQGASPLHF,TGCGCCAGCAGCCTCGGGGGAGGACAGGGTGCTTCACCCCTCCACTTT
TRBD2,.,TRBJ2-3,TRBV4-1,17,CASSQALAGGPGDTQYF,TGCGCCAGCAGCCAGGCCCTAGCGGGGGGGCCCGGGGATACGCAGTATTTT
.,.,TRBJ1-6,TRBV6-1,15,CASSPLGVGNSPLHF,TGTGCCAGCAGTCCCCTCGGGGTTGGTAATTCACCCCTCCACTTT
TRBD2,.,TRBJ2-1,TRBV5-8,14,CASRGGLAYNEQFF,TGTGCCAGCAGGGGGGGACTAGCTTACAATGAGCAGTTCTTC
TRBD1,.,TRBJ2-1,TRBV7-9,16,CASSLSPGTGLNEQFF,TGTGCCAGCAGCTTATCCCCCGGGACAGGGCTCAATGAGCAGTTCTTC
.,.,TRBJ2-3,TRBV2,14,CASRGDWGTDTQYF,TGTGCCAGCAGGGGGGACTGGGGAACAGATACGCAGTATTTT
.,.,TRBJ1-1,TRBV30,15,CAWSDGVGGDTEAFF,TGTGCCTGGAGCGACGGCGTGGGAGGGGACACTGAAGCTTTCTTT
TRBD1,.,TRBJ2-7,TRBV10-3,16,CAISEGPGQGAYEQYF,TGTGCCATCAGTGAGGGACCGGGACAGGGGGCCTACGAGCAGTACTTC
.,.,TRBJ1-1,TRBV4-1,15,CASSQGGHPNTEAFF,TGCGCCAGCAGCCAAGGGGGACACCCGAACACTGAAGCTTTCTTT
.,once,TRBJ2-7,TRBV6-5,14,CASSYSTGAYEQYF,TGTGCCAGCAGTTACTCGACAGGTGCCTACGAGCAGTACTTC
TRBD1,.,TRBJ2-3,TRBV28,17,CASSPVAPGQGTGTQYF,TGTGCCAGCAGTCCTGTCGCCCCGGGACAGGGGACAGGTACGCAGTATTTT
.,once,TRBJ2-1,TRBV9,14,CASSPLLVYNEQFF,TGTGCCAGCAGCCCCTTGCTAGTTTACAATGAGCAGTTCTTC
TRBD1,.,TRBJ1-1,TRBV19,12,CASSQGDTEAFF,TGTGCCAGTAGTCAGGGGGACACTGAAGCTTTCTTT
TRBD1,.,TRBJ2-1,TRBV5-1,15,CASSFGTGDYNEQFF,TGCGCCAGCAGCTTTGGGACAGGCGACTACAATGAGCAGTTCTTC
TRBD2,.,TRBJ2-1,TRBV9,14,CASSVISGGGEQFF,TGTGCCAGCAGCGTAATCAGCGGGGGTGGTGAGCAGTTCTTC
.,.,TRBJ1-4,TRBV11-2,17,CASSLTGGGLTNEKLFF,TGTGCCAGCAGCTTAACTGGGGGCGGCTTAACTAATGAAAAACTGTTTTTT
TRBD2,.,TRBJ2-7,TRBV9,15,CASSVEAGASYEQYF,TGCGCCAGCAGCGTAGAAGCGGGGGCGTCCTACGAGCAGTACTTC
TRBD1,.,TRBJ2-1,TRBV19,16,CASSPSRTGSYNEQFF,TGTGCCAGTAGTCCCTCTCGGACAGGGTCCTACAATGAGCAGTTCTTC
TRBD2,.,TRBJ2-3,TRBV5-6,17,CASSLRLAGGRTDTQYF,TGTGCCAGCAGCTTGAGACTAGCGGGGGGGCGCACAGATACGCAGTATTTT
TRBD1,.,TRBJ1-1,TRBV5-1,16,CASSPPGTGWNTEAFF,TGCGCCAGCAGCCCTCCCGGGACAGGGTGGAACACTGAAGCTTTCTTT
.,once,TRBJ1-5,TRBV28,14,CASSLRAGNQPQHF,TGTGCCAGCAGTTTAAGGGCAGGGAATCAGCCCCAGCATTTT
TRBD2,few,TRBJ2-3,TRBV18,15,CASSPGRGFTDTQYF,TGTGCCAGCTCACCAGGGCGGGGGTTCACAGATACGCAGTATTTT
TRBD2,.,TRBJ2-1,TRBV5-1,13,CASSFLAGEVVFF,TGCGCCAGCAGCTTCCTAGCGGGTGAGGTAGTCTTCTTC
.,once,TRBJ2-5,TRBV6-5,13,CASSYSSDSSPYF,TGTGCCAGCAGTTACTCGTCGGACAGCTCACCTTACTTC
TRBD1,.,TRBJ2-1,TRBV7-9,13,CASSLGTGNEQFF,TGTGCCAGCAGCTTAGGGACAGGGAATGAGCAGTTCTTC
TRBD1,.,TRBJ2-7,TRBV15,15,CATSRAGQGISEQYF,TGTGCCACCAGCAGGGCGGGACAGGGGATCAGCGAGCAGTACTTC
.,.,TRBJ2-7,TRBV2,14,CASSDRERTYEQYF,TGTGCCAGCAGTGACCGGGAGAGGACCTACGAGCAGTACTTC
TRBD2,.,TRBJ2-7,TRBV7-3,15,CASSEGTSGSYEQYF,TGTGCCAGCAGCGAAGGGACTAGCGGGAGCTACGAGCAGTACTTC
.,.,TRBJ2-5,TRBV5-1,14,CASSLTSTGETQYF,TGCGCCAGCAGCTTGACCTCGACAGGAGAGACCCAGTACTTC
TRBD2,.,TRBJ2-7,TRBV4-1,15,CASSQEGRDSYEQYF,TGCGCCAGCAGCCAAGAGGGGAGGGACTCCTACGAGCAGTACTTC
.,.,TRBJ2-5,TRBV30,14,CAWSVRTGAETQYF,TGTGCCTGGAGTGTACGTACGGGAGCAGAGACCCAGTACTTC